A selection of T cell receptor beta chains follows, all from one sample in a study of shared clonotypes between healthy human individuals. Assay: immunoSEQ multiplex PCR; the TCRdb copy retains only in-frame clones and omits some. In the table there are over a million clones, 98% to 99% of which are singletons. What was sequenced was naive CD4+ T cells sorted from blood. Every receptor here comes from a man aged 30 to 39 in good health. CDR3s include the opening cysteine and the closing phenylalanine or tryptophan. The D gene is left open where the match is weak. Size is omitted from some rows. Given values are once, few, many or a class for expanded clones.

cdr3_nt cdr3_aa clone_size v_call d_call j_call
TGTGCCAGCAGCTTCCTCGCCCAGATCTACGAGCAGTACTTC CASSFLAQIYEQYF once TRBV5-5 - TRBJ2-7
TGTGCCAGCAGCTCCACGGGGGGACACAGGACCGGGGAGCTGTTTTTT CASSSTGGHRTGELFF - TRBV5-4 - TRBJ2-2
TGTGCCAGCAGCTTAGCGAAGAGGGGAGCCCACGTCCTGACTTTC CASSLAKRGAHVLTF - TRBV7-2 - TRBJ2-6
TGCGCCAGCAGCCCCGGACAGGGACAGGAAACGCAGTACTTC CASSPGQGQETQYF - TRBV5-1 TRBD1 TRBJ2-7
TGCGCCAGCCGGACAGGAGGATCGACCTACGAGCAGTACTTC CASRTGGSTYEQYF - TRBV5-1 TRBD1 TRBJ2-7
TGTGCCAGCAGTTTACGGGGGCCAACCTACGAGCAGTACTTC CASSLRGPTYEQYF once TRBV27 - TRBJ2-7
TGTGCCAGCAGCCGCGGGACAGGCGGTTACAATGAGCAGTTCTTC CASSRGTGGYNEQFF - TRBV28 TRBD1 TRBJ2-1
TGTGCCAGCATCTGGGACAGAACTAGCACAGATACGCAGTATTTT CASIWDRTSTDTQYF - TRBV7-3 TRBD1 TRBJ2-3
TGCGCCAGCAATAACGACTTGAACAATGAGCAGTTCTTC CASNNDLNNEQFF - TRBV5-1 - TRBJ2-1
TGCGCCAGCAGCTTCAACCGGGACAGGGGTGAAGCTTTCTTT CASSFNRDRGEAFF - TRBV5-1 TRBD1 TRBJ1-1
TGTGCCAGCAGTTATTCTGTGGGGTTTAGCAATCAGCCCCAGCATTTT CASSYSVGFSNQPQHF - TRBV6-9 - TRBJ1-5
TGTGCCAGCAGCTCTAGCGGGAGCGGCACAGATACGCAGTATTTT CASSSSGSGTDTQYF - TRBV5-4 TRBD2 TRBJ2-3
TGTGCCAGCAGCCAGGGACAGGGGATTGGCACAGATACGCAGTATTTT CASSQGQGIGTDTQYF - TRBV11-2 TRBD1 TRBJ2-3
TGTGCCAGCAGCTTTGGCGGGGGACTCGGCGGCGGGGAGCTGTTTTTT CASSFGGGLGGGELFF - TRBV7-8 TRBD2 TRBJ2-2
TGTGCCAGTAGTATTCTGAGGAACACTGAAGCTTTCTTT CASSILRNTEAFF - TRBV19 - TRBJ1-1
TGCGCCAGCAGCCAAGATTTAGTCTACGAGCAGTACTTC CASSQDLVYEQYF - TRBV4-3 - TRBJ2-7
TGTGCCAGCAGAGGACTAGCGGGTCACGAGCAGTACTTC CASRGLAGHEQYF - TRBV2 TRBD2 TRBJ2-7
TGTGCCAGCAGTGAGGGACAGGGGTCTTGGGAGCAGTACTTC CASSEGQGSWEQYF - TRBV2 TRBD1 TRBJ2-7
TGCGCCAGCAGCTCGGGCAATAGCTACGAGCAGTACTTC CASSSGNSYEQYF - TRBV5-1 - TRBJ2-7
TGCAGCGGCGGGTCTTTCCAAGAGACCCAGTACTTC CSGGSFQETQYF once TRBV29-1 - TRBJ2-5
TGTGCCAGCAGCGTTGGGGACTCTGGAAACACCATATATTTT CASSVGDSGNTIYF - TRBV9 - TRBJ1-3
TGCGCCAGCAGCCAAGATAGATCGGGGTCCGGCGAAAAACTGTTTTTT CASSQDRSGSGEKLFF - TRBV4-1 - TRBJ1-4
TGCGCCAGCAGTAGGGACGGGAATGAAAAACTGTTTTTT CASSRDGNEKLFF - TRBV5-1 - TRBJ1-4
TGCAGCGTTGTGGAGGGGTCCAATGAGCAGTTCTTC CSVVEGSNEQFF - TRBV29-1 - TRBJ2-1
TGTGCCAGCAGTTTATACAGAAATGAAAAACTGTTTTTT CASSLYRNEKLFF - TRBV6-6 - TRBJ1-4
TGTGCCAGCTCACCAAAGACAGGGGGCTCCTACGAGCAGTACTTC CASSPKTGGSYEQYF - TRBV18 TRBD1 TRBJ2-7
TGTGCCACCCTAAGGAGCGGTAGGGCCACCGGGGAGCTGTTTTTT CATLRSGRATGELFF - TRBV5-6 - TRBJ2-2
TGTGCCACCAGCAGAGAAAACTATGGCTACACCTTC CATSRENYGYTF - TRBV15 - TRBJ1-2
TGTGCCAGCAGTACCACTAGGACTAGCGGGAGTCGGAACACAGATACGCAGTATTTT CASSTTRTSGSRNTDTQYF - TRBV2 TRBD2 TRBJ2-3
TGTGCCAGCAGCCGCGGGGGGACGACAGGGCGAAACACTGAAGCTTTCTTT CASSRGGTTGRNTEAFF - TRBV7-2 TRBD1 TRBJ1-1
TGTGCCAGCAGTTACTCGATGGGACAAGGCTACGAGCAGTACTTC CASSYSMGQGYEQYF - TRBV6-5 - TRBJ2-7
TGTGCCAGCAGCCCAATATCAGGGGCCACTACCTACGAGCAGTACTTC CASSPISGATTYEQYF - TRBV5-6 - TRBJ2-7
TGTGCCAGCAGCGTAGACCCAGGAGCGAACACTGAAGCTTTCTTT CASSVDPGANTEAFF - TRBV9 - TRBJ1-1
TGTGCCAGCAGCTTGGTATCAGGGGGGAATGAAAAACTGTTTTTT CASSLVSGGNEKLFF - TRBV5-6 TRBD1 TRBJ1-4
TGTGCCAGCAGCATAAACGTCGCAACTACGAATGAAAAACTGTTTTTT CASSINVATTNEKLFF - TRBV11-2 - TRBJ1-4
TGTGCCAGCAGTTATGGGACAGCTGAGACCCAGTACTTC CASSYGTAETQYF - TRBV6-5 TRBD1 TRBJ2-5
TGTGCCAGCAGCTATCTAGCGGGTATCTACAATGAGCAGTTCTTC CASSYLAGIYNEQFF once TRBV7-2 TRBD2 TRBJ2-1
TGTGCCAGCGGGACTAGCGGGAGCCACTACGAGCAGTACTTC CASGTSGSHYEQYF - TRBV6-6 TRBD2 TRBJ2-7
TGTGCCAGCAGCCAGAGCCTAGCGGGAGGGGGTGAGCAGTTCTTC CASSQSLAGGGEQFF once TRBV28 TRBD2 TRBJ2-1
TGTGCCAGCAGCTCGACTAATGAAAAACTGTTTTTT CASSSTNEKLFF - TRBV5-4 - TRBJ1-4
TGTGCCAGCAGCGTAGAGGTCGGGTACGAGCAGTACTTC CASSVEVGYEQYF - TRBV9 - TRBJ2-7
TGTGCCAGCAGCCGGACAGGGAGCCTAATCAATCAGCCCCAGCATTTT CASSRTGSLINQPQHF - TRBV2 TRBD1 TRBJ1-5
TGTGCCAGCAGCCTCTCGGGTGATCAGCCCCAGCATTTT CASSLSGDQPQHF - TRBV11-1 - TRBJ1-5
TGTGCCAGCAGCCCCCGGGTGAACACTGAAGCTTTCTTT CASSPRVNTEAFF - TRBV9 - TRBJ1-1
TGTGCCAGCAGTTTCTACGGCGTGATGTCCTACAATGAGCAGTTCTTC CASSFYGVMSYNEQFF - TRBV28 - TRBJ2-1
TGTGCCAGCAGTGTAACCGGGACAGGCGTTATAGATACGCAGTATTTT CASSVTGTGVIDTQYF - TRBV28 TRBD1 TRBJ2-3
TGTGCCAGCAGTTTCCCTGGACTAGCGCCACCCAAAAACATTCAGTACTTC CASSFPGLAPPKNIQYF - TRBV28 TRBD2 TRBJ2-4
TGTGCCAGCAGCGTAGATGGGGGCGGCAGCTCCTACAATGAGCAGTTCTTC CASSVDGGGSSYNEQFF - TRBV9 - TRBJ2-1
TGTGCCAGCTCACCAAGCAGGGGATACCAAGAGACCCAGTACTTC CASSPSRGYQETQYF - TRBV18 - TRBJ2-5
TGTGCCAGCAGTATCAGGGGGGTTGTGAACACTGAAGCTTTCTTT CASSIRGVVNTEAFF - TRBV27 TRBD1 TRBJ1-1
TGCGCCAGCAGAGGATTCCGGGTTTCCTACGAGCAGTACTTC CASRGFRVSYEQYF - TRBV10-1 - TRBJ2-7
TGTGCCAGCAGCGTAGGACTTACATTTGATCGGCTCAACTCCGCCGGGGAGCTGTTTTTT CASSVGLTFDRLNSAGELFF - TRBV9 - TRBJ2-2
TGCGCCAGCAGCCAAGAGAACACGGTCTACGAGCAGTACTTC CASSQENTVYEQYF - TRBV4-3 - TRBJ2-7
TGTGCCAGCAGCTTAATGGAGCTTAATAGCTACGAGCAGTACTTC CASSLMELNSYEQYF - TRBV7-9 - TRBJ2-7
TGCGCCAGCAGATGGACAGGCGGTGTCTACGAGCAGTACTTC CASRWTGGVYEQYF - TRBV10-2 TRBD1 TRBJ2-7